This passage covers 18 T cell receptor beta chains from one sample sequenced in a study of CD8 T cells in Susac syndrome. With random hexamers, reverse transcription was performed on about 0.5 to 1 ug of RNA. TCRdb reprocessed the immunoSEQ multiplex PCR reads with MiXCR, giving one entry per CDR3 protein. The sample holds over 150,000 distinct CDR3 sequences, about 96% seen once. The sequenced material came from CD4+ T cells from PBMCs. These TCRs come from a human donor with Susac syndrome.

The chain joins TRBV7-2 to TRBJ1-1; D is uncertain. Germline V gives CDR1 SGHTA, CDR2 FQGNSA. V was shortened by 1 base and J by 0 bases, with 9 bases between the two germline ends. CDR3 length: 15 amino acids. The CDR3 DNA follows: TGTGCCAGCAGCTTAGATCCGGATATGAACACTGAAGCTTTCTTT. Encoded protein: CASSLDPDMNTEAFF.

This chain joins TRBV12-3 or TRBV12-4 and TRBJ2-7; 7 positions agree with TRBD1. V dropped 2 bases and J dropped 7; count of bases not matched to a gene: 8. The CDR3 has 14 residues. The chain's CDR3 is CASSLSTGLGEQYF. For the CDR3, the DNA is TGTGCCAGCAGTTTATCGACAGGGTTGGGTGAGCAGTACTTC.

V and J are TRBV5-1 and TRBJ2-1; maybe TRBD2 (6 bases). Trimming cost V 5 bases and J 9 bases, with 15 bases left between them. The CDR3 sequence is 13 residues long. Germline-derived CDR1 and CDR2 are SGHRS and YFSETQ. CDR3: CASRRDVGGEQFF. The CDR3 coding sequence is TGCGCCAGCAGGCGGGACGTCGGGGGTGAGCAGTTCTTC.

This clonotype was detected once. The V gene is TRBV5-1, the J gene TRBJ2-7, with D hard to call. Germline V gene sequence: CDR1 SGHRS, CDR2 YFSETQ. Trimming left V 1 base short and J 0 bases short, with 8 bases between. The length of the CDR3 is 14 residues. As DNA, the CDR3 is TGCGCCAGCAGCTTGTTAACTAACTCCTACGAGCAGTACTTC. It is translated as CASSLLTNSYEQYF.

The rearrangement uses TRBV28 and TRBJ2-2; a weak D match, TRBD1 (6 bases). The CDR3 runs to 15 residues. Trimming took 6 bases from V and 1 from J, leaving 12 bases between them. Germline V gene sequence: CDR1 MDHEN, CDR2 SYDVKM. The CDR3 nucleotides read TGTGCCAGCAGGCTCTCCAGGGGGAACACCGGGGAGCTGTTTTTT. Its translation is CASRLSRGNTGELFF.

The chain has TRBV3-1 and TRBJ2-1, with D maybe TRBD2 (6 bases). The germline gives CDR1 LGHDT, CDR2 YNNKEL (reference sequence). CDR3 length: 14 amino acids. Trimming pared 4 bases from V and 7 bases from J, leaving 14 bases between. The CDR3 loop reads CASSPGLFENEQFF. CDR3 coding DNA: TGTGCCAGCAGCCCGGGACTCTTCGAAAATGAGCAGTTCTTC.

The chain combines TRBV7-9 with TRBJ2-3; 8 nucleotides match TRBD1. CDR3 length: 15 residues. The V and J ends lost 5 bases and 3 bases, in that order; junction bases with no gene match: 7. Germline CDR1 reads SEHNR; CDR2 reads FQNEAQ (reference sequence). The CDR3 region is CASSRTGGRTDTQYF. The CDR3 DNA follows: TGTGCCAGCAGCCGTACAGGGGGAAGGACAGATACGCAGTATTTT.

This clonotype has a single count. V is TRBV5-4 and J is TRBJ2-3, with 12 bases lining up with TRBD2. CDR3 length equals 18 residues. V trimming: 2 bases; J trimming: 0 bases; junction bases outside the gene matches: 7. The germline V gene has CDR1 SGHNT and CDR2 YYREEE (reference sequence). Here the CDR3 DNA reads TGTGCCAGCAGCTTCGGACTAGCGGGGAACCCTAGCACAGATACGCAGTATTTT. As protein: CASSFGLAGNPSTDTQYF.

The chain is built from TRBV14 and TRBJ2-1; D is possibly TRBD1 or TRBD2 (6 bases each). CDR3 length equals 16 residues. V lost 2 bases, J lost 8 bases, and 19 bases lay in between. Germline CDR1 reads SGHDN; CDR2 reads FVKESK. The CDR3 is CASSQHPGLHRDEQFF. CDR3 bases: TGTGCCAGCAGCCAACATCCGGGACTCCACAGGGATGAGCAGTTCTTC.

The V gene is TRBV7-9, the J gene TRBJ2-5; D is possibly TRBD1 or TRBD2 (5 bases each). This CDR3 region has 15 residues. Germline V gene lookup returns CDR1 SEHNR and CDR2 FQNEAQ (reference sequence). V was clipped by 5 bases and J by 1 base, with 14 bases between them. The CDR3 region is CASSPGAGFQETQYF. CDR3 coding DNA: TGTGCCAGCAGCCCCGGGGCCGGGTTCCAAGAGACCCAGTACTTC.

This clonotype was found once. The rearrangement links TRBV18 to TRBJ2-3; D may be TRBD2 (5 bases). Trimming left V 4 bases short and J 3 bases short, with 11 bases between. The CDR3 contains 14 residues. Germline loops: CDR1 KGHSH, CDR2 LQKENI. CDR3 nucleotides: TGTGCCAGCTCACTATCGGGATGGACAGATACGCAGTATTTT. Translating gives CASSLSGWTDTQYF.

The rearrangement joins TRBV5-1 to TRBJ2-7, with a possible D match to TRBD1 (6 bases). Germline V gives CDR1 SGHRS, CDR2 YFSETQ. Trimming left V 0 bases short and J 3 bases short, with 7 bases between. The CDR3 contains 13 residues. The DNA for the CDR3 is TGCGCCAGCAGCTTGGGGGACAACTACGAGCAGTACGTC. Translated: CASSLGDNYEQYV.

The chain uses TRBV30 and TRBJ2-7; D is unresolved. V was trimmed by 0 bases and J by 2 bases, leaving 11 bases between them. Per germline, CDR1 GTSNPN and CDR2 SVGIG (reference sequence). The length of the CDR3 is 14 residues. As DNA, the CDR3 is TGTGCCTGGAGTGTGCGCCTAGAAGCCTACGAGCAGTACTTC. Translated, it gives CAWSVRLEAYEQYF.

The rearrangement uses TRBV12-3 or TRBV12-4 and TRBJ1-1, with 10 positions matching TRBD1. V shed 2 bases, J shed 10 bases, and the junction held 1 base outside the gene matches. The CDR3 covers 12 residues. The chain's CDR3 is CASSLWDRGAFF. CDR3 DNA: TGTGCCAGCAGTTTATGGGACAGGGGAGCTTTCTTT.

The gene calls are TRBV23-1 and TRBJ2-3; D call uncertain. TRBV23-1 has ORF status, its function being uncertain. The CDR3 covers 15 residues. V dropped 3 bases and J dropped 4 bases, with 14 bases sitting between them. CDR3 DNA sequence: TGCGCCAGCAGTCATGCGAGGAGTGAGCCAGATACGCAGTATTTT. Protein: CASSHARSEPDTQYF.

This chain connects TRBV29-1 to TRBJ2-7; TRBD2 might be the D (6 bases). V was shortened by 4 bases and J by 3 bases, with 19 bases between the two germline ends. The germline V gene has CDR1 SQVTM and CDR2 ANQGSEA. The CDR3 is 15 amino acids. The CDR3 is CSVGLAVADYYEQYF. CDR3 DNA sequence: TGCAGCGTTGGGTTAGCGGTGGCAGATTACTACGAGCAGTACTTC.

The chain uses TRBV28 and TRBJ2-1; D is ambiguous. V lost 3 bases and J 0 bases, leaving 9 bases between the germline ends. The V gene's germline CDR1 is MDHEN and CDR2 SYDVKM. The CDR3 is 15 amino acids. The CDR3 sequence: CASSFWSSSYNEQFF. In DNA, the CDR3 is TGTGCCAGCAGTTTTTGGAGTAGCTCCTACAATGAGCAGTTCTTC.

This chain joins TRBV24-1 and TRBJ1-1, with D unclear. V was clipped by 8 bases and J by 0 bases, with 15 bases between them. The CDR3 covers 15 residues. Germline V gene lookup returns CDR1 KGHDR and CDR2 SFDVKD. The CDR3 reads CATIPEDLMNTEAFF. CDR3 sequence (DNA): TGTGCCACCATCCCAGAAGACCTAATGAACACTGAAGCTTTCTTT.